This T cell receptor beta chain comes out of a study of Graves' ophthalmopathy and Graves' hyperthyroidism (dated 2018 in TCRdb). With regard to the full study: Peripheral blood was collected at initial diagnosis, prior to any treatment. To tell Graves' ophthalmopathy apart from Graves' hyperthyroidism, and to predict which patients would progress to ophthalmopathy, the study relied on TCR beta repertoire signatures. In total, 135 blood samples were TCR-sequenced: approximately 40 ophthalmopathy, around 75 hyperthyroidism and around 17 hyperthyroidism-to-ophthalmopathy patients. To explore V-J signatures that distinguish ophthalmopathy from hyperthyroidism, a discovery set of 100 patients was enrolled, made up of around 40 with ophthalmopathy and 55 to 65 with stable hyperthyroidism. For independent validation, a separate cohort was made up of approximately 19 hyperthyroidism patients plus 17 patients who later progressed from hyperthyroidism to ophthalmopathy. In over 5 hyperthyroidism patients, the T-cell repertoire of thyroid tissue was compared with the T-cell repertoire of blood. Following sampling, methimazole starting at 30 mg daily was administered to hyperthyroidism patients, and high-dose intravenous methylprednisolone was administered to ophthalmopathy patients. The approximately 97 discovery patients were randomly divided into training and test sets at a 7:3 ratio. Beyond this particular receptor, the publication reports: No statistical method was used to set the sample size in advance, and the investigators knew which group each participant was assigned to. Most expanded thyroid clonotypes with a frequency above 0.001 also appeared in blood, which suggests that blood repertoires may reflect the immune response in the thyroid. The 13-signature model separated ophthalmopathy from stable hyperthyroidism with 85% to 90% sensitivity and around 84% specificity in cross-validation, and 80%/75% in the test set. In validation, the model predicted ophthalmopathy progression with more than 55% sensitivity and roughly 72% specificity; some 13 predicted patients were CT-confirmed with GO in a median of approximately 6.5 months.

Ophthalmopathy patients were characterized by moderately to severely active disease, a Clinical Activity Score of at least 3, a NOSPECS grade of at least 4, and a disease duration under 3 months. Patients with other autoimmune diseases, uncontrolled infections, pregnancy or lactation were excluded. Clinical symptoms, serum thyroxine, TRAb, thyroid ultrasound and orbital computed tomography formed the basis of the diagnosis. Using Ficoll-Paque density gradient centrifugation, PBMCs were isolated from less than 11 ml of fresh peripheral blood. Total RNA was extracted with Trizol reagent and quality-checked on an Agilent 2100 Bioanalyzer. TCR beta CDR3 regions were amplified from RNA transcripts for repertoire sequencing. The first round of RT-PCR was done with HTBI primers and the Qiagen OneStep RT-PCR kit, and was followed by a second round of multiplex PCR, then size selection and purification. The libraries underwent paired-end sequencing with 100 bp reads on an Illumina HiSeq2000. As for the original processing: SOAPnuke was used to process the reads, throwing out any read that had adapters, had uncalled bases, had a mean Phred below 15, or lacked an exact constant-primer or identifier match. COPE v1.2.5 was used to merge the high-quality paired reads. Each unique nucleotide sequence was treated as a clonotype, and MiTCR v1.1 was used to align the clonotypes to the IMGT TRB V, D and J references. Analysis was restricted to V-J combinations with a frequency above 0.0001, which covered 98% to 99.2% of repertoires. For each V-J combination, a TCR clonal expansion and chaos score was defined as the ratio of F50 clonal expansion to chaos observed in the TCRdist matrix. Welch's t-statistics and random forest were used to narrow the features down to approximately 13 V-J combinations, which were then fed into a naive Bayes classifier. Thyroid-blood repertoire similarity was quantified with the Morisita-Horn index. TCRdb reran the public reads through fastp at Q25 and MiXCR, keeping productive beta chains. For every CDR3 protein sequence, its rows merge into one entry that carries the most common genes and DNA. V and J calls and clone size were set by TCRdb, not the authors. For this sample the table gives about 210,000 distinct CDR3 sequences, of which just under 30% were detected only once. The top ten clones comprise approximately 8.2% of the sample.

For this clonotype: Its recognized antigen is unknown. There are no base qualities to consult, and no much larger clone falls within one base.

The source material was peripheral blood. The sequence came from a man aged 45 to 65 with Graves' ophthalmopathy. Donor details come from another sample of the same person, matched by shared clones.

The nucleotide sequence reads TGCAGTGCGGCCGGGACTGAAGAGACCCAGTACTTC. This encodes CSAAGTEETQYF. The sequence is built from TRBV20-1 and TRBJ2-5, with a tentative D gene TRBD2 over 6 matching bases. The CDR3, from cysteine to phenylalanine, totals 12 residues. Only the CDR3 part of the read is kept: 36 bases, read in frame from the first base. For CDR1 and CDR2, the germline V gene (reference sequence) lists DFQATT and SNEGSKA. Trimming takes 6 bases from V and 3 bases from J, and the germline ends sit 11 bases apart.